This TCR beta chain emerged from a study of shared clonotypes between healthy human individuals. Study summary: The donors, two women and three men, were aged 18 to 49. Per donor, CD8 memory used one plate, CD8 naive used two, CD4 memory used three and CD4 naive used three. Study findings and constraints: Clonotype sharing across donors was expected to vary with sequencing depth.

As for this clone: Its antigen is still unknown.

Each replicate PCR on the sorted subsets used approximately 200 ng DNA (around 30,000 T cell genomes). Assay: immunoSEQ multiplex PCR; the TCRdb copy retains only in-frame clones and omits some. The sample contains under 600,000 clones, 90% to 97% of which appear only once. The receptor's source is a woman in her 30s in good health. Source material: naive CD4+ T cells sorted from blood. The subset here: CD45RA+ positively selected.

The DNA of the CDR3 is TGCAGCGTTCGAAAGGGGACAGGGGGCGACGAGCAGTACTTC. Its protein is CSVRKGTGGDEQYF. V gene TRBV29-1 combines with J gene TRBJ2-7, with 12 bases matching TRBD1. This CDR3 region has 14 residues. CDR1 is SQVTM and CDR2 is ANQGSEA in the germline V gene. V lost 5 bases to trimming and J lost 5 bases; unmatched junction nucleotides: 7.